Listed here are 11 T cell receptor beta chains from one sample, sequenced in a study of blood T cells in healthy people across ages. A J-beta primer mix and a sample-barcoded 5' primer were used in a second PCR of about 6 to 12 cycles. TCRdb processed the 5' RACE reads anew with MiXCR; each CDR3 protein has one entry. The repertoire includes roughly 2 million distinct CDR3 sequences, approximately 50% of them detected once, and around 2.1% sits in the top ten. Sequencing was carried out using blood. Receptors originate from a woman aged 40 to 49 in good health.

The V call is TRBV6-2 or TRBV6-3, the J call TRBJ2-3, with 13 bases identical to TRBD2. The junction had 4 bases not matched to a gene; V was cut back by 5 bases and J by 5 bases. The germline V gene encodes CDR1 MNHEY and CDR2 SVGEGT. This CDR3 spans 15 amino acids. The CDR3 DNA follows: TGTGCCAGCAGTGCGGGACTAGCGGGGCGAGATACGCAGTATTTT. Amino acid sequence: CASSAGLAGRDTQYF.

The count of this clonotype is one. The V call is TRBV28, the J call TRBJ1-2; no definite D call. Trimming stripped 4 bases from V and 0 bases from J, with 21 bases between. Germline lookup yields CDR1 MDHEN and CDR2 SYDVKM. The CDR3 contains 18 residues. The CDR3 bases are TGTGCCAGCAGTTCCTATCCCTCTGTGGGCAGAGCTAACTATGGCTACACCTTC. Translating it yields CASSSYPSVGRANYGYTF.

This clonotype has more than one count but fewer than ten. The gene calls are TRBV29-1 and TRBJ1-2; D remains ambiguous. V lost 3 bases and J lost 7, with 9 bases in between. The germline V gene encodes CDR1 SQVTM and CDR2 ANQGSEA. There are 11 residues in the CDR3. CDR3 sequence (DNA): TGCAGCGTTGAGGCCGGACTTGGCTACACCTTC. Its protein product is CSVEAGLGYTF.

The genes are TRBV27 and TRBJ2-7, with D possibly TRBD1 on 6 matching bases. The ends were cut back, 10 bases at V and 0 bases at J, with 13 bases in the middle. Germline assignment: CDR1 MNHEY and CDR2 SMNVEV (reference sequence). The CDR3 extends over 13 amino acids. The CDR3 sequence: CATGGDSSYEQYF. The CDR3 DNA follows: TGTGCCACTGGGGGCGACAGCTCCTACGAGCAGTACTTC.

As concerns this clonotype: One base away lies a much larger clone, so this may be a sequencing read error. This chain links TRBV3-1 with TRBJ2-3; 9 nucleotides agree with TRBD2. Germline V gene sequence: CDR1 LGHDT, CDR2 YNNKEL (reference sequence). The CDR3 sequence is 15 residues long. The CDR3 region is CASSPIAGATETQYF. The DNA of the CDR3 is TGTGCCAGCAGCCCCATAGCGGGGGCCACAGAGACGCAGTATTTT.

This clonotype was recorded only once. The V and J genes are TRBV6-5 and TRBJ1-2, with TRBD1 matching 8 bases. The junction had 8 bases not matched to a gene; V was cut back by 3 bases and J by 5 bases. The CDR3 loop spans 15 amino acids. CDR1 MNHEY and CDR2 SVGAGI come from the germline V gene. Here the CDR3 reads CASSYADRGFYGYTF. The CDR3 DNA reads TGTGCCAGCAGTTATGCCGACAGGGGATTTTATGGCTACACCTTC.

The table lists this clonotype with a few counts. The gene calls are TRBV5-4 and TRBJ2-7; D is perhaps TRBD1 (6 bases). The CDR3 is 14 amino acids. The V and J ends lost 4 bases and 3 bases respectively, with 14 bases between them. The V gene's germline CDR1 is SGHNT and CDR2 YYREEE (reference sequence). The CDR3 sequence: CASSVNRELYEQYF. In nucleotides, the CDR3 is TGTGCCAGCAGCGTGAACAGGGAACTCTACGAGCAGTACTTC.

The J gene is TRBJ2-5, the V gene TRBV14; D gene unclear. This CDR3 is 12 amino acids long. The germline gives CDR1 SGHDN, CDR2 FVKESK. Trimming shortened V by 2 bases and J by 13 bases, and 14 bases separated the two germline ends. The CDR3 DNA follows: TGTGCCAGCAGCCAAAAGAGCGTCTGGGGGTACTTC. As protein: CASSQKSVWGYF.

The chain recombines TRBV2 with TRBJ2-7; 9 bases match TRBD1. After removal of 3 bases from V and 6 bases from J, the junction contained 9 bases not matched to a gene. Germline lookup yields CDR1 SNHLY and CDR2 FYNNEI. The length of the CDR3 is 15 residues. The DNA of the CDR3 is TGTGCCAGCAGTGACACAGGGGGCAAGTGGGGCGAGCAGTACTTC. The encoded protein is CASSDTGGKWGEQYF.

The CDR3 DNA reads as TGCAGTGCTAGAGATTTGTCCCGTAGAGCCCCCCTCCACTTT. This translates into CSARDLSRRAPLHF. The rearrangement joins TRBV20-1 to TRBJ1-6, with D unresolved. The V gene lost 0 bases and the J gene lost 13 bases, with 16 bases spanning the gap. The germline V gene encodes CDR1 DFQATT and CDR2 SNEGSKA (reference sequence). The CDR3 is made up of 14 amino acids.

V usage is TRBV6-2 or TRBV6-3 and J usage is TRBJ2-7; TRBD2 matches at 10 bases. The CDR3 has 15 amino acids. CDR1 MNHEY and CDR2 SVGEGT come from the germline V gene. J gave up 9 bases and V 5 bases, and 13 bases lay outside the gene matches. As DNA, the CDR3 is TGTGCCAGCAGTGCTCTAGCGGGGGTTGCTCGCGGGCAGTACTTC. Its translation: CASSALAGVARGQYF.